One sample yielded the 22 T cell receptor beta chains listed below, sequenced in a study of T cells after yellow fever vaccination. TCRdb re-called the 5' RACE reads with MiXCR, one entry per CDR3 protein. Of under 600,000 distinct CDR3 sequences listed, less than 25% are singletons. Sequenced here: PBMCs, sampled about 20 days after the first yellow fever vaccination. All receptors come from a man younger than 35 who received the YFV17D yellow fever vaccine.

The chain combines TRBV5-6 with TRBJ2-3; D gene uncertain. The CDR3 contains 18 residues. From germline, CDR1 is SGHDT and CDR2 YYEEEE. Trimming removed 0 bases from V and 0 bases from J, with 17 bases in between. The CDR3 coding sequence is TGTGCCAGCAGCTTGGTATTTGGTGACGGCGATAGCACAGATACGCAGTATTTT. Translated: CASSLVFGDGDSTDTQYF.

In its sample, this clonotype was seen a few times. J is TRBJ1-6 and V is TRBV27; no definite D call. V shed 4 bases and J shed 8 bases, with 12 bases lying between them. Germline CDR1 and CDR2: MNHEY and SMNVEV (reference sequence). The CDR3 is 14 residues long. The CDR3 here is CASSYGGIDSPLHF. The CDR3 DNA reads TGTGCCAGCAGTTACGGTGGAATTGATTCACCCCTCCACTTT.

The genes are TRBV7-9 and TRBJ2-5; TRBD1 is a possible D gene (5 bases). V shed 7 bases and J shed 5 bases, with 14 bases lying between them. The germline V gene encodes CDR1 SEHNR and CDR2 FQNEAQ (reference sequence). This CDR3 comprises 13 residues. The CDR3 protein is CASTVQDLETQYF. In DNA form, the CDR3 reads TGTGCCAGCACAGTACAGGACCTTGAGACCCAGTACTTC.

This chain joins TRBV7-9 and TRBJ1-4; 7 bases match TRBD1. The CDR3 runs to 15 residues. Unmatched junction bases numbered 6, after V lost 4 bases and J lost 4 bases. Looked up from germline, CDR1 is SEHNR and CDR2 is FQNEAQ (reference sequence). The CDR3: CASSSWTGFNEKLFF. DNA for the CDR3: TGTGCCAGCAGCTCCTGGACAGGATTTAATGAAAAACTGTTTTTT.

This clonotype showed up just a few times. The chain recombines TRBV5-4 with TRBJ2-2, with D perhaps TRBD1 or TRBD2 (5 bases each). Trimming cost V 1 base and J 4 bases, with 8 bases left between them. Germline lookup yields CDR1 SGHNT and CDR2 YYREEE (reference sequence). The CDR3 covers 14 residues. DNA of the CDR3: TGTGCCAGCAGCTTGCCGGGGCGCACCGGGGAGCTGTTTTTT. It specifies CASSLPGRTGELFF.

The chain combines TRBV7-9 with TRBJ1-2; no clear D gene. This CDR3 contains 16 residues. Germline V CDR1 and CDR2: SEHNR, FQNEAQ (reference sequence). The V and J ends lost 5 bases and 2 bases respectively, with 18 bases between them. The CDR3, as DNA: TGTGCCAGCAGCCGTCTTTCCCACGGGGAAAACTATGGCTACACCTTC. Amino acid sequence: CASSRLSHGENYGYTF. The complete variable domain, with remaining parts taken from reference TRBV7-9 and TRBJ1-2, reads DTGVSQNPRHKITKRGQNVTFRCDPISEHNRLYWYRQTLGQGPEFLTYFQNEAQLEKSRLLSDRFSAERPKGSFSTLEIQRTEQGDSAMYLCASSRLSHGENYGYTFGSGTRLTVV.

The sample holds a few counts of this clonotype. The V call is TRBV3-1, the J call TRBJ1-1; no clear D gene. The ends were cut back, 5 bases at V and 0 bases at J, with 16 bases in the middle. The CDR3 extends over 16 amino acids. Per germline, CDR1 LGHDT and CDR2 YNNKEL (reference sequence). The CDR3 loop reads CASSLEGVGLNTEAFF. CDR3 coding DNA: TGTGCCAGCAGCTTGGAAGGCGTAGGACTGAACACTGAAGCTTTCTTT.

The rearrangement links TRBV5-6 to TRBJ1-2; D is unresolved. V was cut by 5 bases and J by 9 bases, with 11 bases left in between. Germline V gene lookup returns CDR1 SGHDT and CDR2 YYEEEE. This CDR3 region has 11 residues. The CDR3 region is CASRGGISYTF. The CDR3 nucleotides read TGTGCCAGCAGGGGCGGTATCAGCTACACCTTC.

As regards this clonotype: A read error may be the cause here, since a much bigger clone is one base away. The chain carries TRBV7-7 and TRBJ2-7; D ambiguous. This CDR3 contains 13 residues. Germline V gene data show CDR1 as SSHAT and CDR2 as FNYEAQ (reference sequence). Written as DNA, the CDR3 is TGTGCCAGCAGCTTATCGAGCTCCTTCGAGCAGTACTTC. The encoded protein is CASSLSSSFEQYF.

The table lists this clonotype with many counts. The rearrangement uses TRBV12-3 or TRBV12-4 and TRBJ1-1; D is ambiguous. With 5 bases removed from V and 0 bases from J, the gap between germline ends came to 7 bases. This CDR3 spans 13 amino acids. CDR3 residues: CASSPAVNTEAFF. The CDR3 bases are TGTGCCAGCAGTCCTGCGGTGAACACTGAAGCTTTCTTT.

This clonotype was seen a handful of times. The V and J genes are TRBV5-1 and TRBJ2-2; D is unclear. The CDR3 sequence is 16 residues long. Germline CDR1 and CDR2: SGHRS and YFSETQ. V was trimmed by 0 bases and J by 5 bases, leaving 14 bases between them. The CDR3 nucleotides read TGCGCCAGCAGCTTGGCTCGGATAAGTATGACCGGGGAGCTGTTTTTT. This gives the protein CASSLARISMTGELFF.

This clonotype has a handful of counts. The CDR3 coding sequence is TGTGCCAGCAGCTTGGACCAGCGCTCCTACAATGAGCAGTTCTTC. Protein product: CASSLDQRSYNEQFF. The chain combines TRBV5-4 with TRBJ2-1, with D unclear. Trimming removed 0 bases from V and 0 bases from J, with 7 bases in between. CDR3 size: 15 residues. Germline-derived CDR1 and CDR2 are SGHNT and YYREEE (reference sequence). Full variable domain (rest looked up from reference TRBV5-4 and TRBJ2-1): ETGVTQSPTHLIKTRGQQVTLRCSSQSGHNTVSWYQQALGQGPQFIFQYYREEENGRGNFPPRFSGLQFPNYSSELNVNALELDDSALYLCASSLDQRSYNEQFFGPGTRLTVL.

J is TRBJ2-5 and V is TRBV5-1; 9 bases agree with TRBD1. J was trimmed by 5 bases and V by 4 bases; bases with no gene match: 6. In germline, CDR1 is SGHRS, CDR2 YFSETQ. This CDR3 is 14 amino acids long. The CDR3 DNA follows: TGCGCCAGCAGCGAGGGACAGGGTCGGGAGACCCAGTACTTC. Its translation is CASSEGQGRETQYF.

In its sample, this clonotype was seen a few times. This chain connects TRBV3-1 to TRBJ2-1; no definite D call. The V end was cut by 0 bases, the J end by 7 bases, with 13 bases between. The CDR3 is made up of 15 amino acids. Looked up from germline, CDR1 is LGHDT and CDR2 is YNNKEL (reference sequence). The CDR3 DNA sequence: TGTGCCAGCAGCCAAGATCTCCAATGTGGAAATGAGCAGTTCTTC. Translating gives CASSQDLQCGNEQFF.

V usage is TRBV6-5 and J usage is TRBJ1-6; D remains ambiguous. The CDR3 spans 14 residues. From germline, CDR1 is MNHEY and CDR2 SVGAGI. The V and J ends lost 2 bases and 7 bases respectively, with 9 bases between them. DNA of the CDR3: TGTGCCAGCAGTTACGCCGGCTACAATTCACCCCTCCACTTT. It codes for CASSYAGYNSPLHF.

This chain links TRBV2 with TRBJ2-3; D remains unclear. This CDR3 comprises 14 residues. Between the trimmed V and J ends, which lost 5 bases and 2 bases, there was a span of 11 bases. From germline, CDR1 is SNHLY and CDR2 FYNNEI. The CDR3 reads CASSRQAPTDTQYF. For the CDR3, the DNA is TGTGCCAGCAGTCGGCAGGCTCCCACAGATACGCAGTATTTT.

This clonotype was counted a few times. The J gene is TRBJ2-7, the V gene TRBV19, with 8 positions matching TRBD2. This CDR3 contains 10 residues. Per the germline V gene, CDR1 is LNHDA and CDR2 is SQIVND (reference sequence). With 8 bases clipped from V and 6 bases from J, the junction kept 0 bases outside the gene matches. As DNA, the CDR3 is TGTGCCAGTCTAGCGGGCGAGCAGTACGTC. It translates to CASLAGEQYV.

This clonotype was observed a few times. CDR3 loop: CASSPRLAGLTDTQYF. The CDR3 nucleotides are TGTGCCAGCAGCCCACGACTAGCGGGGCTCACAGATACGCAGTATTTT. This chain joins TRBV7-9 and TRBJ2-3, with TRBD2 identical over 11 bases. After removal of 5 bases from V and 2 bases from J, the junction contained 6 bases not matched to a gene. This CDR3 spans 16 amino acids. Germline-derived CDR1 and CDR2 are SEHNR and FQNEAQ (reference sequence). Variable domain in full (rest from reference TRBV7-9 and TRBJ2-3): DTGVSQNPRHKITKRGQNVTFRCDPISEHNRLYWYRQTLGQGPEFLTYFQNEAQLEKSRLLSDRFSAERPKGSFSTLEIQRTEQGDSAMYLCASSPRLAGLTDTQYFGPGTRLTVL.

This chain links TRBV24-1 with TRBJ2-7; a weak D match, TRBD1 (6 bases). The CDR3 contains 16 residues. The V end lost 0 bases, the J end lost 8 bases, and 19 bases lay between the germline ends. CDR1 and CDR2 (germline): KGHDR, SFDVKD. The CDR3 protein is CATSDLPGQFPTKQYF. The CDR3 bases are TGTGCCACCAGTGATTTGCCCGGACAGTTTCCTACGAAGCAGTACTTC.

This clonotype was counted a few times. The V call is TRBV5-1, the J call TRBJ1-2, with 7 bases matching TRBD1. The length of the CDR3 is 14 residues. Germline CDR1 SGHRS, CDR2 YFSETQ. Trimming removed 3 bases from V and 5 bases from J; junction bases left unmatched: 7. The CDR3 sequence: CASSSRTGEYGYTF. CDR3 in DNA: TGCGCCAGCAGCTCCCGGACAGGAGAATATGGCTACACCTTC.

This clonotype was seen repeatedly, ten times or more. V and J are TRBV5-1 and TRBJ2-3, with TRBD2 as a possible D gene (5 bases). CDR3 length equals 13 residues. V was cut by 3 bases and J by 5 bases, with 10 bases left in between. Germline CDR1 is SGHRS and CDR2 is YFSETQ. CDR3 DNA: TGCGCCAGCAGCTGGGCCGGAGGAGATACGCAGTATTTT. Residues: CASSWAGGDTQYF.

This clonotype was counted only a few times. The chain joins TRBV4-1 to TRBJ1-5, with D tentatively TRBD1 (5 bases). Per the germline V gene, CDR1 is MGHRA and CDR2 is YSYEKL. V dropped 6 bases and J dropped 0 bases, with 12 bases sitting between them. The CDR3 loop spans 15 amino acids. The CDR3 loop reads CASRPTDNSNQPQHF. The CDR3 DNA reads TGCGCCAGCAGGCCGACAGACAATAGCAATCAGCCCCAGCATTTT.